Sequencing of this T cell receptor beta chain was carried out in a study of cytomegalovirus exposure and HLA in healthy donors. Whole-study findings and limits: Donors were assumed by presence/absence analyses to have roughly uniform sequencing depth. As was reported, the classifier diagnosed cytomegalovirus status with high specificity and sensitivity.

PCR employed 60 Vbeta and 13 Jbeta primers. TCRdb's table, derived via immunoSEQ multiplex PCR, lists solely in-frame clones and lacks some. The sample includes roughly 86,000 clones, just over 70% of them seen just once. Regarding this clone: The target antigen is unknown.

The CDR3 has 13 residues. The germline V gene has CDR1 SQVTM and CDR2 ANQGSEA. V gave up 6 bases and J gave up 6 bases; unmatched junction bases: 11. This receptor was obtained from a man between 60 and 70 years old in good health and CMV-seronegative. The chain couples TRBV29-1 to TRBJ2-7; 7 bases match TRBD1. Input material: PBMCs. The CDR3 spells CSVTRGPPSEQYF. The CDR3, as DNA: TGCAGCGTCACAAGGGGGCCCCCGTCCGAGCAGTACTTC.